Detailed here is one T cell receptor beta chain. Repertoires were generated with immunoSEQ multiplex PCR, while TCRdb's copy carries only in-frame clones and drops some. Of under 600,000 clones detected, 70% to 90% appear once; the ten largest clones hold about 1.7%. These data come from a study of Ad26.COV2.S vaccination and SARS-CoV-2 variants. Study at large: The donor participated in the COV1001 trial, in its Ad26.COV2.S arm.

As to treatment: around 19 received Ad26.COV2.S at low or high dose, single or two shots; a few received placebo; per-sample allocation not given. Collection of samples fell on day 63 after the first vaccine or placebo injection. The V gene lost 4 bases and the J gene lost 3 bases, with 18 bases spanning the gap. This CDR3 has 18 residues. In germline, CDR1 is KGHDR, CDR2 SFDVKD. The V and J genes are TRBV24-1 and TRBJ1-6; the D gene is possibly TRBD1 (5 bases). Specimen: peripheral blood, collected in a trial of Ad26.COV2.S vaccine versus placebo. This clonotype originated in a person between 18 and 59 years old who received the Ad26.COV2.S COVID-19 vaccine or a placebo. This CDR3 is CATSEGDVRALYNSPLHF. CDR3 bases: TGTGCCACCAGTGAGGGGGATGTCAGGGCCCTCTATAATTCACCCCTCCACTTT.